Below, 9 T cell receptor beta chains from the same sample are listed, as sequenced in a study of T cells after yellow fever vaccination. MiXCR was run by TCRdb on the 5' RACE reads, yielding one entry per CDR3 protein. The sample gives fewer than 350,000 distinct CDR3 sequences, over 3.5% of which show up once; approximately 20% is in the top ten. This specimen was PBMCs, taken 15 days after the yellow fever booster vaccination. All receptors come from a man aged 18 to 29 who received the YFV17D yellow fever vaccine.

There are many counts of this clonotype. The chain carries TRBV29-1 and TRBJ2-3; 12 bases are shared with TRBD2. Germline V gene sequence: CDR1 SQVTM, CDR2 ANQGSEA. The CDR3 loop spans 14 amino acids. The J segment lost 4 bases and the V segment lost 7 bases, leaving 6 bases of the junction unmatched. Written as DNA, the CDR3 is TGCAGCGCCCGACTAGCGGGGGTGGCAGATACGCAGTATTTT. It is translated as CSARLAGVADTQYF.

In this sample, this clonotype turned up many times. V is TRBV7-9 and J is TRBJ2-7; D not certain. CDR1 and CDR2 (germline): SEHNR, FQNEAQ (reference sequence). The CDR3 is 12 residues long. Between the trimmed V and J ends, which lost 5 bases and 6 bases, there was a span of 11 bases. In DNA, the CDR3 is TGTGCCAGCAGCCATGACCGCTCCGAGCAGTACGTC. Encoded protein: CASSHDRSEQYV.

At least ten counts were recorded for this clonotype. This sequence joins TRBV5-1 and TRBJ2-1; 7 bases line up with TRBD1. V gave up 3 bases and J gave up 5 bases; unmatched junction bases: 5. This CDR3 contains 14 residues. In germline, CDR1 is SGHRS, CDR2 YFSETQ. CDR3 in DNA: TGCGCCAGCAGCTGGGACAGACCTAACAATGAGCAGTTCTTC. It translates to CASSWDRPNNEQFF.

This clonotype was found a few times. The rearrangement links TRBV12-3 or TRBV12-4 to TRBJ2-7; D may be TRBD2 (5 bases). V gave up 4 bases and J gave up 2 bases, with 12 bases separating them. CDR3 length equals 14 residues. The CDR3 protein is CASSYGVLTYEQYV. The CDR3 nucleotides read TGTGCCAGCAGTTACGGGGTTCTTACCTACGAGCAGTACGTC.

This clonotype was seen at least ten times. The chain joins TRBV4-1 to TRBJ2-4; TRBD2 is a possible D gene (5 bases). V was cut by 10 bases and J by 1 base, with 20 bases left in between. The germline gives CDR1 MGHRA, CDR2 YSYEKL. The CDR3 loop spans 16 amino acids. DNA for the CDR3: TGCGCCACCTCGGGTGCGGGCTTTCTGGCCAAAAACATTCAGTACTTC. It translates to CATSGAGFLAKNIQYF.

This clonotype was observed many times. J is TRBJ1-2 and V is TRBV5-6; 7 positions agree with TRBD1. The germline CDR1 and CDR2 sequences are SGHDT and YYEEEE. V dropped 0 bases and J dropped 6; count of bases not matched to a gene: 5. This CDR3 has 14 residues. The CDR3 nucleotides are TGTGCCAGCAGCTTGGCGAACAGGGGAGATGGCTACACCTTC. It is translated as CASSLANRGDGYTF. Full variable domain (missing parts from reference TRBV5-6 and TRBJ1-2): DAGVTQSPTHLIKTRGQQVTLRCSPKSGHDTVSWYQQALGQGPQFIFQYYEEEERQRGNFPDRFSGHQFPNYSSELNVNALLLGDSALYLCASSLANRGDGYTFGSGTRLTVV.

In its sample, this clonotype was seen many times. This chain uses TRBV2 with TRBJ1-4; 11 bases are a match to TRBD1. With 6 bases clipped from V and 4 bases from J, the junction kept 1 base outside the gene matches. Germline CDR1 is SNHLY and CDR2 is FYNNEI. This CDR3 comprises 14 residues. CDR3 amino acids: CASRGTGGNEKLFF. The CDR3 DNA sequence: TGTGCCAGCAGGGGGACAGGGGGTAATGAAAAACTGTTTTTT.

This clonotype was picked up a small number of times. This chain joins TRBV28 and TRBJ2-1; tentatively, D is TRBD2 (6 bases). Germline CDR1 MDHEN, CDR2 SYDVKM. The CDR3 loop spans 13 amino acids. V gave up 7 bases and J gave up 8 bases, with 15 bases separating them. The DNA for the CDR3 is TGTGCCAGCACCGGGACTGTTCCCGATGAGCAGTTCTTC. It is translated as CASTGTVPDEQFF.

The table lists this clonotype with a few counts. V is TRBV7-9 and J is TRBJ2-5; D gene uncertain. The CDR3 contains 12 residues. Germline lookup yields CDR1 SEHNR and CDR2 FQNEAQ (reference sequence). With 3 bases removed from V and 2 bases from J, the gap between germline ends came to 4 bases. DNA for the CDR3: TGTGCCAGCAGCTTCCTACAAGAGACCCAGTACTTC. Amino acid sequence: CASSFLQETQYF.